The next 3 T cell receptor beta chains were all read from a single sample in a study of OX40 agonist ivuxolimab in advanced cancers. The assay was immunoSEQ multiplex PCR, and TCRdb's table has in-frame clones only and misses some. The top ten hold over 20% of the sample, which has fewer than 45,000 clones, over 60% seen once. This specimen was CD4+ or CD8+ T cells sorted from blood, taken in a trial of the OX40 agonist ivuxolimab. All receptors come from an adult with an advanced solid tumor such as melanoma, head and neck, liver or kidney cancer.

This chain joins TRBV9 and TRBJ2-5, with D possibly matching TRBD2 (5 bases). CDR3 size: 16 residues. Germline-derived CDR1 and CDR2 are SGDLS and YYNGEE. V lost 0 bases and J 2 bases, leaving 14 bases between the germline ends. The CDR3 region has the DNA TGTGCCAGCAGCGTAGGTAGGACTGTGGGGCAAGAGACCCAGTACTTC. Its translation is CASSVGRTVGQETQYF.

The J gene is TRBJ2-7, the V gene TRBV4-2, with D possibly matching TRBD2 (6 bases). The germline gives CDR1 LGHNA, CDR2 YNFKEQ. Trimming removed 2 bases at V and 9 bases at J, with 23 bases between. The CDR3 has 16 residues. CDR3 in DNA: TGTGCCAGCAGCCAACCAGGGAAATATCCGGGGGTGGGGCAGTACTTC. Its translation: CASSQPGKYPGVGQYF.

This clone came up a few times. This chain joins TRBV27 and TRBJ1-2, with 7 bases fitting TRBD1. This CDR3 spans 13 amino acids. Germline V gives CDR1 MNHEY, CDR2 SMNVEV (reference sequence). Losses at the gene ends were 0 bases for V and 8 bases for J; bases not matched to a gene: 3. The CDR3 reads CASSLSGTEGYTF. The CDR3 region has the DNA TGTGCCAGCAGTTTATCGGGGACAGAGGGCTACACCTTC.